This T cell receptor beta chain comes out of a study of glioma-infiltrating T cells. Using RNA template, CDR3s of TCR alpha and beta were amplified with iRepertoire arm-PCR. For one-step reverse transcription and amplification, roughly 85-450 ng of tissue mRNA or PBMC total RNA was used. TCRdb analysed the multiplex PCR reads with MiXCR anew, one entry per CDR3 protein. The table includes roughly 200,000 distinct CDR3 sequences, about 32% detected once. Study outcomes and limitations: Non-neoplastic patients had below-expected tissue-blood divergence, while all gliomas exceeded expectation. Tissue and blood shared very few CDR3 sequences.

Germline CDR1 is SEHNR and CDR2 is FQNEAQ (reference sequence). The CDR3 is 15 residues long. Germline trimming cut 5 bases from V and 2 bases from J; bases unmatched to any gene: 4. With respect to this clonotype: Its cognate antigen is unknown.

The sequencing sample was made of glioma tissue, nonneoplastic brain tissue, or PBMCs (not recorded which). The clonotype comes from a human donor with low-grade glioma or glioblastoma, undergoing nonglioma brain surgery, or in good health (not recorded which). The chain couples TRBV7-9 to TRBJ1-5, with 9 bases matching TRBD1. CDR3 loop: CASSLTGGGNQPQHF. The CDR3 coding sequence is TGTGCCAGCAGCCTGACAGGGGGTGGCAATCAGCCCCAGCATTTT.